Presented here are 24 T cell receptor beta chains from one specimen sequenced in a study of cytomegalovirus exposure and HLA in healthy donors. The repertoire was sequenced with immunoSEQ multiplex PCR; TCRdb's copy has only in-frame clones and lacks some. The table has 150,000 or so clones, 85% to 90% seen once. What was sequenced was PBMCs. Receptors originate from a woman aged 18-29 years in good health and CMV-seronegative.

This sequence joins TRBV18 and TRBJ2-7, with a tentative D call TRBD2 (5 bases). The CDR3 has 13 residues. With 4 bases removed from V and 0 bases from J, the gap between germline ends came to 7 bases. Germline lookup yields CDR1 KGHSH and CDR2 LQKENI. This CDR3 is CASSLGDSYEQYF. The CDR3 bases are TGTGCCAGCTCACTCGGGGACTCCTACGAGCAGTACTTC.

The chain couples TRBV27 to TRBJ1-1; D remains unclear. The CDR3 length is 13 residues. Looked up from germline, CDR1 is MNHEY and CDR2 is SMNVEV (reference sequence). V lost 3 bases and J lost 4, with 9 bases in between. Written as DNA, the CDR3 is TGTGCCAGCAGTTTGTCCGAGGGCACTGAAGCTTTCTTT. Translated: CASSLSEGTEAFF.

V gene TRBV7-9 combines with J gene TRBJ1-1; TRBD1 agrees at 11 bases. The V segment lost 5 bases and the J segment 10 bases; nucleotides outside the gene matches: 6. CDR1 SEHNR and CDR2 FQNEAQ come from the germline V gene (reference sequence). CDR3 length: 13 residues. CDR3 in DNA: TGTGCCAGCAGCCCACAGGGACAGGGGGTAGCTTTCTTT. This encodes CASSPQGQGVAFF. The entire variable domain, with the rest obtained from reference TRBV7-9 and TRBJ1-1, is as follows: DTGVSQNPRHKITKRGQNVTFRCDPISEHNRLYWYRQTLGQGPEFLTYFQNEAQLEKSRLLSDRFSAERPKGSFSTLEIQRTEQGDSAMYLCASSPQGQGVAFFGQGTRLTVV.

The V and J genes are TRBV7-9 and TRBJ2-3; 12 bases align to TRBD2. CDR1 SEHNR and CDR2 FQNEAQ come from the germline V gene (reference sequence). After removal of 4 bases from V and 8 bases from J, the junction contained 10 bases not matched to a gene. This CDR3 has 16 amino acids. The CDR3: CASSSASGGETGTQYF. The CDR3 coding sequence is TGTGCCAGCAGCTCGGCTAGCGGGGGGGAGACGGGTACGCAGTATTTT.

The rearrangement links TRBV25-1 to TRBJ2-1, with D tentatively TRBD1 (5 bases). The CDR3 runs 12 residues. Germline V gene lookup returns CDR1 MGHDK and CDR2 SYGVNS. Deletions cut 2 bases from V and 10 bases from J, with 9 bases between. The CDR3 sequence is CASSEGAWEQFF. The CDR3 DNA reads TGTGCCAGCAGTGAAGGGGCCTGGGAGCAGTTCTTC.

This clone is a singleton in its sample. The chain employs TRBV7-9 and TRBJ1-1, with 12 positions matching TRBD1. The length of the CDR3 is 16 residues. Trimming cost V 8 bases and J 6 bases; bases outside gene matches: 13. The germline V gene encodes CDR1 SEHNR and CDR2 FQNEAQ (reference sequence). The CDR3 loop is CASLGTGGRGVPEAFF. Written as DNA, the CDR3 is TGTGCCAGCTTAGGGACAGGGGGCCGCGGGGTTCCTGAAGCTTTCTTT.

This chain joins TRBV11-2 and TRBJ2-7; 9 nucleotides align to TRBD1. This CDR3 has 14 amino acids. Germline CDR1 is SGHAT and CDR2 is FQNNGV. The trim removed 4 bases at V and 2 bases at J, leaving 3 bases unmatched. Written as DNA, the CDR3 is TGTGCCAGCAGCTCCGGGACAGGGCCCTACGAGCAGTACTTC. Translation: CASSSGTGPYEQYF. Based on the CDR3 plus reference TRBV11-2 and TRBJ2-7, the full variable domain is EAGVAQSPRYKIIEKRQSVAFWCNPISGHATLYWYQQILGQGPKLLIQFQNNGVVDDSQLPKDRFSAERLKGVDSTLKIQPAKLEDSAVYLCASSSGTGPYEQYFGPGTRLTVT.

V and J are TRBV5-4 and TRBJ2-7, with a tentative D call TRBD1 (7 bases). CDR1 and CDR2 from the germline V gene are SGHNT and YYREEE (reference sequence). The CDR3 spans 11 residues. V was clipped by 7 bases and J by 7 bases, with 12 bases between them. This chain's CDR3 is CASQGGGEQYF. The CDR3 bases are TGTGCCAGCCAGGGGGGCGGGGAGCAGTACTTC.

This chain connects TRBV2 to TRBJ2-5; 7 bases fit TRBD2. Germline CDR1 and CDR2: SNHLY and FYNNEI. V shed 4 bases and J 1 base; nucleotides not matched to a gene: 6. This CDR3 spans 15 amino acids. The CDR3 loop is CASSGVRGTQETQYF. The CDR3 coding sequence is TGTGCCAGCAGTGGGGTGCGGGGGACCCAAGAGACCCAGTACTTC.

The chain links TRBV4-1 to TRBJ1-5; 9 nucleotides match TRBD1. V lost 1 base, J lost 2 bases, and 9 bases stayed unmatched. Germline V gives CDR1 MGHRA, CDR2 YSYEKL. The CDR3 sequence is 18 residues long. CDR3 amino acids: CASSQALGQGVGNQPQHF. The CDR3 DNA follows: TGCGCCAGCAGCCAAGCCCTGGGACAGGGTGTAGGCAATCAGCCCCAGCATTTT.

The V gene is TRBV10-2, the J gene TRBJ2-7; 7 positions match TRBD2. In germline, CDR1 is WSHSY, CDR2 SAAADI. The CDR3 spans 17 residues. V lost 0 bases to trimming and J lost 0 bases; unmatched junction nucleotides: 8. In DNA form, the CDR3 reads TGCGCCAGCAGTGAGTCTTACAGCGGGGCTAGCTCCTACGAGCAGTACTTC. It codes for CASSESYSGASSYEQYF.

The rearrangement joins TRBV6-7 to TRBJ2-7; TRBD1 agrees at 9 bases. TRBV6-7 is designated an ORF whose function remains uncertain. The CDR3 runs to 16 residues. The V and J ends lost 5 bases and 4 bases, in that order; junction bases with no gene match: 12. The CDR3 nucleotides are TGTGCCAGCAGTGATTACCCGGGACAGGGTCAGTACGAGCAGTACTTC. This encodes CASSDYPGQGQYEQYF.

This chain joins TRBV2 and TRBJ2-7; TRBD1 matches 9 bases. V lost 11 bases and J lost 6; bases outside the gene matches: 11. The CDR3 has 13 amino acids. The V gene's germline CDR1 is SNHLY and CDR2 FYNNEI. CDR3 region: CAGAGTGSGEQYF. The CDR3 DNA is TGTGCCGGGGCGGGGACAGGGTCCGGCGAGCAGTACTTC.

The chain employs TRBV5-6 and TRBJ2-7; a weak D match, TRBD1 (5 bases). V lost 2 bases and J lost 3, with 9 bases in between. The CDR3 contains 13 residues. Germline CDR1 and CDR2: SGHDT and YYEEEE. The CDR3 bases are TGTGCCAGCAGCTTAGTCGACAGCTACGAGCAGTACTTC. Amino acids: CASSLVDSYEQYF.

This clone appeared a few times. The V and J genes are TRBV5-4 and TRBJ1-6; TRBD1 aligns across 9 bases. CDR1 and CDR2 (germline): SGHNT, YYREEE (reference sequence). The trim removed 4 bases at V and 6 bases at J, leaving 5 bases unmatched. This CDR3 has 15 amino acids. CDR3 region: CASSTRTGANSPLHF. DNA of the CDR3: TGTGCCAGCAGCACAAGGACAGGGGCTAATTCACCCCTCCACTTT.

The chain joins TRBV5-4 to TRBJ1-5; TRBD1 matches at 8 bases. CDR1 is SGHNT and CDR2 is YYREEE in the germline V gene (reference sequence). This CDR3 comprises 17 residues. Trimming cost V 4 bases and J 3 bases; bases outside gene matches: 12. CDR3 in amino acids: CASSRTPGQGPNQPQHF. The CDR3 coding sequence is TGTGCCAGCAGCCGGACCCCCGGACAGGGTCCCAATCAGCCCCAGCATTTT.

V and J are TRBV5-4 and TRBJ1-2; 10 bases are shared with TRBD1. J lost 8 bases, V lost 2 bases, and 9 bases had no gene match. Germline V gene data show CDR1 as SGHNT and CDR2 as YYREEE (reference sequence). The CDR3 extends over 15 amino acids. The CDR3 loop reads CASSFPGQGLGGYTF. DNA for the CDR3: TGTGCCAGCAGCTTCCCGGGACAGGGGTTGGGAGGCTACACCTTC.

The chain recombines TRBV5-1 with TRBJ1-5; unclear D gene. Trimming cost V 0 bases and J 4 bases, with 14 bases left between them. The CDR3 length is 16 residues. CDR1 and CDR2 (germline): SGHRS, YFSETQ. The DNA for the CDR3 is TGCGCCAGCAGCTTGGATCAGAGGAGCAGAAATCAGCCCCAGCATTTT. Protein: CASSLDQRSRNQPQHF.

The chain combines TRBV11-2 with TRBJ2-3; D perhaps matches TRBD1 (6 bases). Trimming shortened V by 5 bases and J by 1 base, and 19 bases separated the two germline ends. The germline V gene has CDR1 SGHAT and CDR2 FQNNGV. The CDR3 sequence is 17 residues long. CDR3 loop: CASSLRLGRGGTDTQYF. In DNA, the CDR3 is TGTGCCAGCAGCCTAAGGTTGGGCAGGGGAGGCACAGATACGCAGTATTTT.

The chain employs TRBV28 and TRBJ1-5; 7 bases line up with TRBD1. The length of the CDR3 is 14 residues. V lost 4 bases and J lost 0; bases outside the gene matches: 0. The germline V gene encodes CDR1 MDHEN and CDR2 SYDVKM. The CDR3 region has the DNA TGTGCCAGCAGTTGGGACAGTAGCAATCAGCCCCAGCATTTT. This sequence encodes CASSWDSSNQPQHF.

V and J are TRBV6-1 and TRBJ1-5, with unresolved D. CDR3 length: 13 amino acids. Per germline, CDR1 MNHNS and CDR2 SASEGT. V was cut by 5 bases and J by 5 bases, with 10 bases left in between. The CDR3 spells CASSISADQPQHF. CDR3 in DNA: TGTGCCAGCAGTATTAGTGCGGATCAGCCCCAGCATTTT.

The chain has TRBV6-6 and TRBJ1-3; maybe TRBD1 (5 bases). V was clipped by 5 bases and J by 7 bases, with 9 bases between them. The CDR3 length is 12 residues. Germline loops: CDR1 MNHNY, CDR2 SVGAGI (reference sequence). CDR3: CASSAGLNTIYF. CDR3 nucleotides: TGTGCCAGCAGTGCAGGGCTGAACACCATATATTTT.

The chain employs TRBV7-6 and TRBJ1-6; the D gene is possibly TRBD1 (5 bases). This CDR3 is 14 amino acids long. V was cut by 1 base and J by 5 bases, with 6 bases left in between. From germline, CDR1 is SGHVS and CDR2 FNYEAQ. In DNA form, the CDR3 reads TGTGCCAGCAGCTTAGACAGGAATAATTCACCCCTCCACTTT. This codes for CASSLDRNNSPLHF.

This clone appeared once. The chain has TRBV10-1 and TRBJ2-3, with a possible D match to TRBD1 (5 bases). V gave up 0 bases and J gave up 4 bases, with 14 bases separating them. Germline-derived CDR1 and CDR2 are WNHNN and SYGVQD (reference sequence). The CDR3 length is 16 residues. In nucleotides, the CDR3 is TGCGCCAGCAGTGAGTCGAAAGGGGCCCAGGCAGATACGCAGTATTTT. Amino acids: CASSESKGAQADTQYF.